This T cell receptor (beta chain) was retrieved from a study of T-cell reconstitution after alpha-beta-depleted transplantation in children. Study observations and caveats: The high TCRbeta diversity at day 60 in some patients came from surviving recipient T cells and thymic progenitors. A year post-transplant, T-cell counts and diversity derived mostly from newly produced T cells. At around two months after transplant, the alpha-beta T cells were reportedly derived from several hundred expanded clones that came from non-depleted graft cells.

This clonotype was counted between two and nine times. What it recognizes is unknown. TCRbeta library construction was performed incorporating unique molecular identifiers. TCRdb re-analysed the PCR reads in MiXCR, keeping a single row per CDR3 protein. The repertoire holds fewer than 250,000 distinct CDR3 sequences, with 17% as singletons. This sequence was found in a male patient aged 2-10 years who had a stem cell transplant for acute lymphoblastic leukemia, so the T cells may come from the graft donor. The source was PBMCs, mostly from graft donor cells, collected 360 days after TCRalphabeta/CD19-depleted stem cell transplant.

CDR3 loop: CAGGGTYGYTF. Written as DNA, the CDR3 is TGTGCCGGGGGCGGCACCTATGGCTACACCTTC. The chain uses TRBV7-2 and TRBJ1-2; D might be TRBD1 (6 bases). The CDR3 covers 11 residues. Trimming removed 11 bases at V and 4 bases at J, with 11 bases between. Germline lookup yields CDR1 SGHTA and CDR2 FQGNSA.